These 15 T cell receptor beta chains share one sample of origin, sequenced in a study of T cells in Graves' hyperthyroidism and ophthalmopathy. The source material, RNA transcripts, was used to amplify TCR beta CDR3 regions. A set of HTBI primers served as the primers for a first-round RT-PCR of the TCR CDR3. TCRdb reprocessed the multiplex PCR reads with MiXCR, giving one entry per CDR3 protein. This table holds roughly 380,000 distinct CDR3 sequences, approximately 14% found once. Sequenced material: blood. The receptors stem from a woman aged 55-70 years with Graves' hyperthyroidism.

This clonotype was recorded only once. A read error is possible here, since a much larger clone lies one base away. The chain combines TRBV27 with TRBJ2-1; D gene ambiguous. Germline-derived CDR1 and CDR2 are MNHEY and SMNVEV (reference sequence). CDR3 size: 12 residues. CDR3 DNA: TGTACCAGCAGACCCACAGAGATTGAGCAGTTCTTC. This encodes CTSRPTEIEQFF.

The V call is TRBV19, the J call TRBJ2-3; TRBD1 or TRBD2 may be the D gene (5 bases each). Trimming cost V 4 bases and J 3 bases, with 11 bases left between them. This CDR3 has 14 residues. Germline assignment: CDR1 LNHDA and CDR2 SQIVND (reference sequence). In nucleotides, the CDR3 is TGTGCCAGTAGTAGGGGGTCTATAACAGATACGCAGTATTTT. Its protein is CASSRGSITDTQYF.

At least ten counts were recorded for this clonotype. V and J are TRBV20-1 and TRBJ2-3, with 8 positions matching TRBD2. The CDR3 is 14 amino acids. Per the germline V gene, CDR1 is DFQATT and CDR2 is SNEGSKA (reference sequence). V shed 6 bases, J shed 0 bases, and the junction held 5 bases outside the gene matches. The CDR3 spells CSAAGADSTDTQYF. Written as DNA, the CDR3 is TGCAGTGCAGCGGGGGCCGATAGCACAGATACGCAGTATTTT.

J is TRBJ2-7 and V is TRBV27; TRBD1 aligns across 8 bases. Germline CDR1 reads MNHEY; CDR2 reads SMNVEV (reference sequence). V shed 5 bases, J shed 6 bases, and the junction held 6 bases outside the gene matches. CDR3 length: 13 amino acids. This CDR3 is CASSPRGQVEQYF. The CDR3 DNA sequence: TGTGCCAGCAGTCCCCGGGGACAGGTCGAGCAGTACTTC.

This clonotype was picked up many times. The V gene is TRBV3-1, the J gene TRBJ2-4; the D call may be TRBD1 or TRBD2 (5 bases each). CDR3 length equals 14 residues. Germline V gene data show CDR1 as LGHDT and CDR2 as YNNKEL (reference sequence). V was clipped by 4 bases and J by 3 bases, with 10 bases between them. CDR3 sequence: CASSRGENKNIQYF. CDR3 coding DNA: TGTGCCAGCAGCCGAGGGGAAAACAAAAACATTCAGTACTTC.

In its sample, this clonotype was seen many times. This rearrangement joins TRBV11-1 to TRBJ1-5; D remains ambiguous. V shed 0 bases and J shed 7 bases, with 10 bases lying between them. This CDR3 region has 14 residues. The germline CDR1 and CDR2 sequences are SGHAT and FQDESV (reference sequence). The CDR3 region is CASSLAGSGQPQHF. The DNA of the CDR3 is TGTGCCAGCAGCTTAGCAGGGTCAGGACAGCCCCAGCATTTT. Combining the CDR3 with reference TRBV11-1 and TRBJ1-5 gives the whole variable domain EAEVAQSPRYKITEKSQAVAFWCDPISGHATLYWYRQILGQGPELLVQFQDESVVDDSQLPKDRFSAERLKGVDSTLKIQPAELGDSAMYLCASSLAGSGQPQHFGDGTRLSIL.

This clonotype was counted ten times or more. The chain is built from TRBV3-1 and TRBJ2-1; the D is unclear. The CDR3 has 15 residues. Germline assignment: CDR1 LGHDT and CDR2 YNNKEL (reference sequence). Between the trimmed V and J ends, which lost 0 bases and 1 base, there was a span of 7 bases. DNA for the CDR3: TGTGCCAGCAGCCAAGAGATACTGTCCTACAATGAGCAGTTCTTC. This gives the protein CASSQEILSYNEQFF.

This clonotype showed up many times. The CDR3 loop is CATSRDSQVNSPLHF. In nucleotides, the CDR3 is TGTGCCACCAGCAGAGATTCACAGGTTAATTCACCCCTCCACTTT. V usage is TRBV15 and J usage is TRBJ1-6; tentative D call: TRBD1 (5 bases). Germline V CDR1 and CDR2: LNHNV, YYDKDF (reference sequence). There are 15 residues in the CDR3. V gave up 0 bases and J gave up 6 bases, with 9 bases separating them. Looking up the rest from reference TRBV15 and TRBJ1-6 gives the full variable domain: DAMVIQNPRYQVTQFGKPVTLSCSQTLNHNVMYWYQQKSSQAPKLLFHYYDKDFNNEADTPDNFQSRRPNTSFCFLDIRSPGLGDTAMYLCATSRDSQVNSPLHFGNGTRLTVT.

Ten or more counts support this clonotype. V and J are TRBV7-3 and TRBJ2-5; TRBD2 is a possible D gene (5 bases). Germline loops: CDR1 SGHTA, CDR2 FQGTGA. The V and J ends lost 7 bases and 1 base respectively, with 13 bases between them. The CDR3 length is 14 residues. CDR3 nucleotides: TGTGCCAGCAATGGCGGGTGTCGCCAAGAGACCCAGTACTTC. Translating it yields CASNGGCRQETQYF.

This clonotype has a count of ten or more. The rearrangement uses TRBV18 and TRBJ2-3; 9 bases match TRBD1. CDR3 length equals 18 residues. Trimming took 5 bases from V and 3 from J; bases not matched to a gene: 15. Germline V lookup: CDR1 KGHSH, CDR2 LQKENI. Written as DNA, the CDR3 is TGTGCCAGCTCATCCCTCTTGGACAGGGGACGAAAAACAGATACGCAGTATTTT. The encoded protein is CASSSLLDRGRKTDTQYF.

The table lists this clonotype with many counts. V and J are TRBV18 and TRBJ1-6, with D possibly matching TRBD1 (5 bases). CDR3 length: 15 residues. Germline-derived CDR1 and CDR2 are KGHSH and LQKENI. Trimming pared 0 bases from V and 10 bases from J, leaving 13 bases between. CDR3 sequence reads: CASSPPQGGGSPLHF. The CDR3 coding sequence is TGTGCCAGCTCACCACCCCAGGGTGGCGGGTCACCCCTCCACTTT.

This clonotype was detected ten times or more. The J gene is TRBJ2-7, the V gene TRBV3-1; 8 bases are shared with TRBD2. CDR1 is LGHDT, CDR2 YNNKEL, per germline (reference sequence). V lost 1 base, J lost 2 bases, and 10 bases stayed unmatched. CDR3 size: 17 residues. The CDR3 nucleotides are TGTGCCAGCAGCCAAGGGGGGCCTAGCGGGCCTACCTACGAGCAGTACTTC. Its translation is CASSQGGPSGPTYEQYF.

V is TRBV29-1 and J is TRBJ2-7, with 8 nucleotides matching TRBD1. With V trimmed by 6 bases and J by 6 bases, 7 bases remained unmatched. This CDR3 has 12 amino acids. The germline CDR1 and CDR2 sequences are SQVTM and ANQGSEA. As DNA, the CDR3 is TGCAGCGTCCAGGGGGCGTCTGGCGAGCAGTACTTC. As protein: CSVQGASGEQYF.

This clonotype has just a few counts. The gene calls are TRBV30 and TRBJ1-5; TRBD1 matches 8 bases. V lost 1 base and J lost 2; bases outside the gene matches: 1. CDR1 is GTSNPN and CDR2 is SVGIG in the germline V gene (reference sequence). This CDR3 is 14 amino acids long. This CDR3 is CAWSEDRGNQPQHF. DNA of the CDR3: TGTGCCTGGAGTGAGGACAGGGGCAATCAGCCCCAGCATTTT.

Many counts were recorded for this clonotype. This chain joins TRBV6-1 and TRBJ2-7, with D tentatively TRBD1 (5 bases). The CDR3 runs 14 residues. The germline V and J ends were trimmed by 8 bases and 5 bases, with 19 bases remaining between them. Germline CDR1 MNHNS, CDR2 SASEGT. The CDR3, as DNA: TGTGCCAGCGAAACCAATCCAGACAGTAACGAGCAGTACTTC. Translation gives CASETNPDSNEQYF.